A selection of T cell receptor beta chains follows, all from one sample in a study of vaccination and CD4 T cells after COVID-19. Antigens of these TCRs are unknown. TCRdb reprocessed the PCR reads via MiXCR and lists one record per CDR3 protein. Of fewer than 13,000 distinct CDR3 sequences in the sample, 38% were seen once. Sequences were obtained from CD4+ T cells from blood, cultured in vitro. Source of these receptors: a human donor in good health. Both conserved end residues are part of each CDR3. Fields, in order: V gene, D gene, clone size, J gene, CDR3 protein, CDR3 DNA. D genes are given only for firm matches. Expanded clones get a size class; other rows say once, few or many, or leave the size out.

V gene: TRBV10-3; D gene: NA; clone size: few; J gene: TRBJ1-2; CDR3 protein: CAISDPMTSHGYTF; CDR3 DNA: TGTGCCATCAGTGACCCGATGACTTCCCATGGCTACACCTTC
V gene: TRBV29-1; D gene: NA; clone size: few; J gene: TRBJ1-2; CDR3 protein: CSVDGSKNYGYTF; CDR3 DNA: TGCAGCGTTGATGGCAGTAAAAACTATGGCTACACCTTC
V gene: TRBV24-1; D gene: TRBD2; clone size: few; J gene: TRBJ2-1; CDR3 protein: CATSDPRTSGTEQFF; CDR3 DNA: TGTGCCACCAGTGATCCAAGGACTAGCGGAACTGAGCAGTTCTTC
V gene: TRBV11-3; D gene: NA; clone size: medium-sized; J gene: TRBJ2-5; CDR3 protein: CASSFRAQETQYF; CDR3 DNA: TGTGCCAGCAGCTTCAGGGCCCAAGAGACCCAGTACTTC
V gene: TRBV27; D gene: NA; clone size: NA; J gene: TRBJ1-1; CDR3 protein: CASSTPTNTEAFF; CDR3 DNA: TGTGCCAGCAGTACGCCTACGAACACTGAAGCTTTCTTT
V gene: TRBV9; D gene: NA; clone size: large; J gene: TRBJ2-1; CDR3 protein: CASSVSDNEQFF; CDR3 DNA: TGTGCCAGCAGCGTGAGTGACAATGAGCAGTTCTTC
V gene: TRBV27; D gene: NA; clone size: NA; J gene: TRBJ2-1; CDR3 protein: CASTHRGAGDYNEQFF; CDR3 DNA: TGTGCCAGCACCCATCGAGGGGCAGGGGACTACAATGAGCAGTTCTTC
V gene: TRBV7-2; D gene: TRBD2; clone size: NA; J gene: TRBJ2-1; CDR3 protein: CASSPRTSGNEQFF; CDR3 DNA: TGTGCCAGCAGCCCCCGGACTAGCGGAAATGAGCAGTTCTTC
V gene: TRBV6-1; D gene: TRBD1; clone size: NA; J gene: TRBJ1-1; CDR3 protein: CASRSLGGTGGLNTEAFF; CDR3 DNA: TGTGCCAGCAGATCCCTCGGGGGGACAGGGGGATTGAACACTGAAGCTTTCTTT
V gene: TRBV7-9; D gene: NA; clone size: few; J gene: TRBJ2-3; CDR3 protein: CASSRKTRDTQYF; CDR3 DNA: TGTGCCAGCAGCCGAAAGACACGAGATACGCAGTATTTT
V gene: TRBV5-1; D gene: NA; clone size: NA; J gene: TRBJ1-1; CDR3 protein: CASSLGERGTEAFF; CDR3 DNA: TGCGCCAGCAGCTTGGGGGAGAGGGGCACTGAAGCTTTCTTT
V gene: TRBV12-3/TRBV12-4; D gene: NA; clone size: NA; J gene: TRBJ1-6; CDR3 protein: CASSDRAYNSPLHF; CDR3 DNA: TGTGCCAGCAGTGACCGAGCCTATAATTCACCCCTCCACTTT
V gene: TRBV20-1; D gene: NA; clone size: once; J gene: TRBJ2-1; CDR3 protein: CSVEWNYNEQFF; CDR3 DNA: TGCAGTGTAGAGTGGAACTACAATGAGCAGTTCTTC
V gene: TRBV20-1; D gene: TRBD1; clone size: few; J gene: TRBJ2-5; CDR3 protein: CSASSTGAETQYF; CDR3 DNA: TGCAGTGCTAGCTCTACAGGGGCCGAGACCCAGTACTTC
V gene: TRBV27; D gene: TRBD1; clone size: few; J gene: TRBJ2-3; CDR3 protein: CASSSLRTGDPTDTQYF; CDR3 DNA: TGTGCCAGCAGTTCTCTCCGTACAGGGGACCCCACAGATACGCAGTATTTT
V gene: TRBV7-6; D gene: TRBD2; clone size: NA; J gene: TRBJ2-1; CDR3 protein: CASSLATSGRAGGEQFF; CDR3 DNA: TGTGCCAGCAGCTTAGCCACTAGCGGGAGGGCCGGAGGTGAGCAGTTCTTC
V gene: TRBV30; D gene: NA; clone size: NA; J gene: TRBJ1-2; CDR3 protein: CAWSVGQSRNYGYTF; CDR3 DNA: TGTGCCTGGAGTGTTGGGCAGTCACGTAACTATGGCTACACCTTC
V gene: TRBV4-3; D gene: NA; clone size: NA; J gene: TRBJ2-7; CDR3 protein: CASSQTPWSYEQYF; CDR3 DNA: TGCGCCAGCAGCCAAACCCCCTGGAGCTACGAGCAGTACTTC
V gene: TRBV6-1; D gene: TRBD1; clone size: NA; J gene: TRBJ1-1; CDR3 protein: CASRETGNTEAFF; CDR3 DNA: TGTGCCAGCAGAGAGACAGGGAATACCGAAGCTTTCTTT
V gene: TRBV4-2; D gene: TRBD1; clone size: few; J gene: TRBJ1-5; CDR3 protein: CASSPQGASGPQHF; CDR3 DNA: TGTGCCAGCAGCCCCCAGGGGGCCTCTGGTCCCCAGCATTTT
V gene: TRBV27; D gene: NA; clone size: medium-sized; J gene: TRBJ1-5; CDR3 protein: CASSSVGSGSNQPQHF; CDR3 DNA: TGTGCCAGCAGTTCAGTAGGCTCGGGAAGCAATCAGCCCCAGCATTTT
V gene: TRBV6-1; D gene: NA; clone size: NA; J gene: TRBJ2-7; CDR3 protein: CASSDRPGLYEQYF; CDR3 DNA: TGTGCCAGCAGTGATAGGCCAGGCCTCTACGAGCAGTACTTC
V gene: TRBV5-4; D gene: NA; clone size: NA; J gene: TRBJ2-2; CDR3 protein: CASSLSGQVTGELFF; CDR3 DNA: TGTGCCAGCAGCCTTTCGGGACAAGTCACCGGGGAGCTGTTTTTT
V gene: TRBV27; D gene: NA; clone size: few; J gene: TRBJ2-7; CDR3 protein: CASRPLAAGDYEQYF; CDR3 DNA: TGTGCCAGCAGACCCCTGGCGGCAGGTGACTACGAGCAGTACTTC
V gene: TRBV5-6; D gene: TRBD2; clone size: NA; J gene: TRBJ2-1; CDR3 protein: CASSFGLAPEQFF; CDR3 DNA: TGTGCCAGCAGCTTCGGACTAGCGCCTGAGCAGTTCTTC
V gene: TRBV27; D gene: TRBD2; clone size: NA; J gene: TRBJ2-7; CDR3 protein: CASSLGAGVRYEQYF; CDR3 DNA: TGTGCCAGCAGTTTAGGAGCGGGAGTTCGCTACGAGCAGTACTTC
V gene: TRBV2; D gene: NA; clone size: NA; J gene: TRBJ2-7; CDR3 protein: CASIGGTSYEQYF; CDR3 DNA: TGTGCCAGCATTGGAGGGACCTCCTACGAGCAGTACTTC
V gene: TRBV6-2/TRBV6-3; D gene: NA; clone size: NA; J gene: TRBJ1-5; CDR3 protein: CASASGVQPQHF; CDR3 DNA: TGTGCCAGCGCGAGTGGGGTCCAGCCCCAGCATTTT
V gene: TRBV7-3; D gene: NA; clone size: NA; J gene: TRBJ1-5; CDR3 protein: CASSFCQGRNQPQHF; CDR3 DNA: TGTGCCAGCAGCTTCTGTCAGGGTCGCAATCAGCCCCAGCATTTT
V gene: TRBV6-1; D gene: NA; clone size: few; J gene: TRBJ1-2; CDR3 protein: CASTDPPGLHGYTF; CDR3 DNA: TGTGCCAGCACTGACCCCCCCGGGTTACATGGCTACACCTTC
V gene: TRBV12-3/TRBV12-4; D gene: NA; clone size: NA; J gene: TRBJ2-2; CDR3 protein: CASSFWEAGELFF; CDR3 DNA: TGTGCCAGCAGTTTCTGGGAGGCCGGGGAGCTGTTTTTT
V gene: TRBV6-1; D gene: TRBD2; clone size: NA; J gene: TRBJ2-3; CDR3 protein: CATLAGTADTQYF; CDR3 DNA: TGTGCCACACTAGCGGGAACCGCAGATACGCAGTATTTT
V gene: TRBV20-1; D gene: NA; clone size: NA; J gene: TRBJ2-1; CDR3 protein: CSASRARGEQFF; CDR3 DNA: TGCAGTGCTAGCCGGGCGAGGGGGGAGCAGTTCTTC
V gene: TRBV6-5; D gene: TRBD1; clone size: once; J gene: TRBJ1-3; CDR3 protein: CASSYATGSGNTIYF; CDR3 DNA: TGTGCCAGCAGTTACGCGACAGGGTCGGGAAACACCATATATTTT
V gene: TRBV6-5; D gene: NA; clone size: NA; J gene: TRBJ2-1; CDR3 protein: CASSYIRQSYNEQFF; CDR3 DNA: TGTGCCAGCAGTTACATAAGACAATCCTACAATGAGCAGTTCTTC
V gene: TRBV19; D gene: TRBD1; clone size: few; J gene: TRBJ1-5; CDR3 protein: CASSDRVNQPQHF; CDR3 DNA: TGTGCCAGTTCCGACAGGGTCAATCAGCCCCAGCATTTT
V gene: TRBV10-3; D gene: TRBD1; clone size: few; J gene: TRBJ1-3; CDR3 protein: CAIKEQGSGNTIYF; CDR3 DNA: TGTGCCATCAAGGAACAGGGGTCTGGAAACACCATATATTTT
V gene: TRBV11-2; D gene: NA; clone size: NA; J gene: TRBJ2-1; CDR3 protein: CASSSPTGANEQFF; CDR3 DNA: TGTGCCAGCAGCTCCCCGACCGGGGCGAATGAGCAGTTCTTC
V gene: TRBV20-1; D gene: TRBD1; clone size: NA; J gene: TRBJ1-4; CDR3 protein: CSAIQGASNEKLFF; CDR3 DNA: TGCAGTGCCATCCAGGGGGCTTCTAATGAAAAACTGTTTTTT
V gene: TRBV6-5; D gene: NA; clone size: NA; J gene: TRBJ2-6; CDR3 protein: CASSYRLSSGANVLTF; CDR3 DNA: TGTGCCAGCAGTTACCGTCTAAGCTCTGGGGCCAACGTCCTGACTTTC